This T cell receptor (beta chain) was captured by sequencing in a study of T-cell memory formation after mild COVID-19. Study-wide background: Most TCR clusters belonged to a single donor.

Notes on this clonotype: What it binds is unknown.

TCRdb analysed the 5' RACE reads with MiXCR anew, one entry per CDR3 protein. The profile covers about 210,000 distinct CDR3 sequences, with approximately 30% appearing a single time and over 9.5% taken by the ten largest. Germline CDR1 SGDLS, CDR2 YYNGEE. There are 17 residues in the CDR3. Deletions cut 4 bases from V and 5 bases from J, with 19 bases between. General study points: Most CD4+ clones that shrank were in CM and EM, while CD8+ ones turned up in EMRA. Day 15 to 85 contracting clones showed balanced CD4/CD8; day 15 to 37 expanders favored CD4+. Researchers found some responding clones in pre-infection memory, a sign that cross-reactive memory joined.

The TCR was taken from an adult woman who had mild COVID-19 (a few samples of this study predate the infection). Cell type and time point are not known. Sequencing was done on a sample of PBMCs or a T cell subset sorted from them (not recorded which). The V gene is TRBV9, the J gene TRBJ1-6; maybe TRBD1 (6 bases). The CDR3 DNA sequence: TGTGCCAGCAGCCCACGTTCGGGACAATGGAATAATTCACCCCTCCACTTT. Protein: CASSPRSGQWNNSPLHF.